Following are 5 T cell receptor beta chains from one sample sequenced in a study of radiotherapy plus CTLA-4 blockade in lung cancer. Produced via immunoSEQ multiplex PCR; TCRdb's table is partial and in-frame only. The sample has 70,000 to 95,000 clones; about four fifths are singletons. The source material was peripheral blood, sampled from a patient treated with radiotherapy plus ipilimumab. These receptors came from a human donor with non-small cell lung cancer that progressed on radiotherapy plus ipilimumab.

This chain's CDR3 is CASSPSASPSYEQYF. The CDR3 DNA is TGCGCCAGCAGCCCCTCCGCCAGCCCCTCCTACGAGCAGTACTTC. The J gene is TRBJ2-7, the V gene TRBV4-3; D gene ambiguous. V gave up 4 bases and J gave up 0 bases, with 13 bases separating them. The germline V gene has CDR1 LGHNA and CDR2 YSLEER. This CDR3 region has 15 residues.

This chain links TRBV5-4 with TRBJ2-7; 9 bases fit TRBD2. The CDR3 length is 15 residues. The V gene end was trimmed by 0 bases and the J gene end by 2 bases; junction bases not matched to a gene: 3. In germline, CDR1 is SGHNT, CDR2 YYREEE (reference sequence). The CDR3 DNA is TGTGCCAGCAGCTTGGGGCGGGGGGGCCCCTACGAGCAGTACTTC. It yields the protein CASSLGRGGPYEQYF.

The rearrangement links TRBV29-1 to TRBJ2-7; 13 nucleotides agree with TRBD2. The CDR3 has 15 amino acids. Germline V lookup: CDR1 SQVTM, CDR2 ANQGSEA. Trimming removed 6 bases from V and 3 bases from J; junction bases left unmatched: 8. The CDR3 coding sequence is TGCAGCGTCCGGACTAGCGGGGGCCCTAACTACGAGCAGTACTTC. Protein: CSVRTSGGPNYEQYF.

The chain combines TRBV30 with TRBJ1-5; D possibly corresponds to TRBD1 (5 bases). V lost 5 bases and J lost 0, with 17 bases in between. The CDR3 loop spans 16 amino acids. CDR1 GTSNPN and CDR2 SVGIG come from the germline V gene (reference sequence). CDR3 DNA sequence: TGTGCCTGGGGGGACTCACGAAAACATAGCAATCAGCCCCAGCATTTT. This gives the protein CAWGDSRKHSNQPQHF.

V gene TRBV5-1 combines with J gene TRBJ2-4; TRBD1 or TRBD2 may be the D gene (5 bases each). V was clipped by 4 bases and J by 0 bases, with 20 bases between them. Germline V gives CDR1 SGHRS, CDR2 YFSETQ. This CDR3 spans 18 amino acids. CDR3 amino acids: CASSPGVGTALAKNIQYF. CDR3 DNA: TGCGCCAGCAGCCCCGGAGTCGGGACCGCGTTAGCCAAAAACATTCAGTACTTC.